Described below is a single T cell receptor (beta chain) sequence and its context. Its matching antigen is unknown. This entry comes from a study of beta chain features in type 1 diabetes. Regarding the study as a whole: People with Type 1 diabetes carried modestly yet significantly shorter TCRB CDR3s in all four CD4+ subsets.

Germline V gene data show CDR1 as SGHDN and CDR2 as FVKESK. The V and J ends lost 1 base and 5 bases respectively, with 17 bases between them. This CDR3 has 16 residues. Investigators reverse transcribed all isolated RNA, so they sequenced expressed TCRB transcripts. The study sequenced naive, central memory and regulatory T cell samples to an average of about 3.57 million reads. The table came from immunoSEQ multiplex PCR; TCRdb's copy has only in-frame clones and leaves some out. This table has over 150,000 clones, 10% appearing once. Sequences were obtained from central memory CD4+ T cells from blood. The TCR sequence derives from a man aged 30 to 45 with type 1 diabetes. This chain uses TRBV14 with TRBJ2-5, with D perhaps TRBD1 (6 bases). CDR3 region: CASSQARDKRLETQYF. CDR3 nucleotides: TGTGCCAGCAGCCAAGCCCGGGACAAGCGTTTGGAGACCCAGTACTTC.